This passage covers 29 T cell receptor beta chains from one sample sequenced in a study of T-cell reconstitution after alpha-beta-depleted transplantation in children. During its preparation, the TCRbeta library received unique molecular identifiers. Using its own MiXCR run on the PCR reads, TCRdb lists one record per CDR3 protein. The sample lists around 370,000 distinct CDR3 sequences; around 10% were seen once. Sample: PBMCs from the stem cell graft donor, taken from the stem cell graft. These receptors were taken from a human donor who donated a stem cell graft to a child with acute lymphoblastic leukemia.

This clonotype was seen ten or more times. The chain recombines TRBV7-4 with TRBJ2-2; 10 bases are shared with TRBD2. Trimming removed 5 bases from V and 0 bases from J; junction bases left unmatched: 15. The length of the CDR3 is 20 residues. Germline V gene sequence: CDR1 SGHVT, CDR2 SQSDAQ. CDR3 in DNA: TGTGCCAGCAGCCCGGAGGGCGCACTAGCGGGACGATCGAACACCGGGGAGCTGTTTTTT. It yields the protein CASSPEGALAGRSNTGELFF.

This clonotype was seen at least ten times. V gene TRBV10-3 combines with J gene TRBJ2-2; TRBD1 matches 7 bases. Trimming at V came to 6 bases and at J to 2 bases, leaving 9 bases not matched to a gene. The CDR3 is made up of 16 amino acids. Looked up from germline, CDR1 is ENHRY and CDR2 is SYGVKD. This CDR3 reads CAISLRQGKNTGELFF. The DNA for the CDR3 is TGTGCCATCAGCCTAAGACAGGGAAAAAACACCGGGGAGCTGTTTTTT.

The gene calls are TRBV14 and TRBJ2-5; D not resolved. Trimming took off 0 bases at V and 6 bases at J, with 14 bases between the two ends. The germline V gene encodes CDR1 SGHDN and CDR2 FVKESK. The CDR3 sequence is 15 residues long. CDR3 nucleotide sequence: TGTGCCAGCAGCCAAGACTACCGTTGGACGCAGACCCAGTACTTC. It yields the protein CASSQDYRWTQTQYF.

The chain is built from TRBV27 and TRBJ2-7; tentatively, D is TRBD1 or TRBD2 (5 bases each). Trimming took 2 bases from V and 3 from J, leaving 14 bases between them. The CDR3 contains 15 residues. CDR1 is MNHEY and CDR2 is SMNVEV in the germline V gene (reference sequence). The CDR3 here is CASSLGGPGFYEQYF. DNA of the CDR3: TGTGCCAGCAGTTTAGGGGGACCGGGTTTCTACGAGCAGTACTTC.

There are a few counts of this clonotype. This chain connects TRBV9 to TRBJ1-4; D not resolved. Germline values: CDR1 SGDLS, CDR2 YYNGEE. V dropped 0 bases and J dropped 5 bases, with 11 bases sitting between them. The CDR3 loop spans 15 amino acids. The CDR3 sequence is CASSVDPGTNEKLFF. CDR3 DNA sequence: TGTGCCAGCAGCGTAGATCCGGGTACGAATGAAAAACTGTTTTTT.

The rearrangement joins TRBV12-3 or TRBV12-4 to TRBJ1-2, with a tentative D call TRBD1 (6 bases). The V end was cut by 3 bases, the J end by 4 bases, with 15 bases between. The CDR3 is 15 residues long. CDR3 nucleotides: TGTGCCAGCAGTTTGGGGTGGGGGGCGGGCTATGGCTACACCTTC. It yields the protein CASSLGWGAGYGYTF.

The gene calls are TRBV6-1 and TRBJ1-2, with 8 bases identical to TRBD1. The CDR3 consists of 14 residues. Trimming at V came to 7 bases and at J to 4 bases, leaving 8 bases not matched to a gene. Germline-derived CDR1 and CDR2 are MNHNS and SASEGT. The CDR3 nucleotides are TGTGCCAGCACCCTGGGACAGGCACCCTATGGCTACACCTTC. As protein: CASTLGQAPYGYTF.

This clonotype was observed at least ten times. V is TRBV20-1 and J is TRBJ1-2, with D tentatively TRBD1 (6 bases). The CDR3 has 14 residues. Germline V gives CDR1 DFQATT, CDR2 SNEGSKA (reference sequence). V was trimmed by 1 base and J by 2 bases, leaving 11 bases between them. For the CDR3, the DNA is TGCAGTGCTAGAGTTTACAGGGTCAACTATGGCTACACCTTC. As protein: CSARVYRVNYGYTF.

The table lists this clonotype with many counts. CDR3 DNA sequence: TGCGCCAGCAGCCAATTTCTTAACTTTAACACCGGGGAGCTGTTTTTT. This codes for CASSQFLNFNTGELFF. V is TRBV4-1 and J is TRBJ2-2; D remains ambiguous. Germline CDR1 reads MGHRA; CDR2 reads YSYEKL. The CDR3 consists of 16 residues. The V end was cut by 2 bases, the J end by 2 bases, with 12 bases between.

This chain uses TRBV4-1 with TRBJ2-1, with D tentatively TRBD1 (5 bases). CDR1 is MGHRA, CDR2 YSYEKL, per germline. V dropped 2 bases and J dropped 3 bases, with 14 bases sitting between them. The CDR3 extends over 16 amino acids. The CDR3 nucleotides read TGCGCCAGCAGCCAATTTTCAGCACAGGACTACAATGAGCAGTTCTTC. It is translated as CASSQFSAQDYNEQFF.

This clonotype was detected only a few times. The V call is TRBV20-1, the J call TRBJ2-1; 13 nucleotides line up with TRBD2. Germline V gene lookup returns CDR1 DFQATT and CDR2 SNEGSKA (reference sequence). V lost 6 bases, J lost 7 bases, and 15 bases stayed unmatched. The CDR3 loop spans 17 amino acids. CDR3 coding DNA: TGCAGTGCACCGAAGCCTTGGACTAGCGGGAGAAGTAATGAGCAGTTCTTC. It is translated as CSAPKPWTSGRSNEQFF.

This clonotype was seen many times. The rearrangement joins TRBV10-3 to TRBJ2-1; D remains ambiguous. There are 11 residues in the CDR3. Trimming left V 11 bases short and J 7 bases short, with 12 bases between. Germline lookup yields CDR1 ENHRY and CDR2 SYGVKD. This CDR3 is CAVGPSNEQFF. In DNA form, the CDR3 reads TGTGCCGTTGGCCCTTCTAATGAGCAGTTCTTC.

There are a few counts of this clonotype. CDR3 sequence: CASSQPGRRIYEQYF. CDR3 DNA: TGCGCCAGCAGCCAACCGGGACGGAGAATCTACGAGCAGTACTTC. The V and J genes are TRBV4-1 and TRBJ2-7, with D perhaps matching TRBD1 or TRBD2 (5 bases each). With 2 bases removed from V and 3 bases from J, the gap between germline ends came to 14 bases. From germline, CDR1 is MGHRA and CDR2 YSYEKL. The CDR3 totals 15 residues.

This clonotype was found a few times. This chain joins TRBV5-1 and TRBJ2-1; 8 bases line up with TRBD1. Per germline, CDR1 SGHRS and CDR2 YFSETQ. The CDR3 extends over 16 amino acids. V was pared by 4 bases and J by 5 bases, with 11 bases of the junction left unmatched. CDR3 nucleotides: TGCGCCAGCAGCCAACAACCCGGGACAGGCAACAATGAGCAGTTCTTC. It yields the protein CASSQQPGTGNNEQFF.

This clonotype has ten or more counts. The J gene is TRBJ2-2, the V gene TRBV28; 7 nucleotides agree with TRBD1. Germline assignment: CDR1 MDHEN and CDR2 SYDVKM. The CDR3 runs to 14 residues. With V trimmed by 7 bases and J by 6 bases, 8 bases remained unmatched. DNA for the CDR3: TGTGCCAGCAATGGACAGGTTGAATCCGGGGAGCTGTTTTTT. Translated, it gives CASNGQVESGELFF.

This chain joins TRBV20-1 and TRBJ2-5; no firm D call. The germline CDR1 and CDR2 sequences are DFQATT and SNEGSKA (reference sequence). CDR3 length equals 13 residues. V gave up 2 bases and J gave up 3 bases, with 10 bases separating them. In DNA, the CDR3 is TGCAGTGCTAGAACAGCGCCTGAAGAGACCCAGTACTTC. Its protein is CSARTAPEETQYF.

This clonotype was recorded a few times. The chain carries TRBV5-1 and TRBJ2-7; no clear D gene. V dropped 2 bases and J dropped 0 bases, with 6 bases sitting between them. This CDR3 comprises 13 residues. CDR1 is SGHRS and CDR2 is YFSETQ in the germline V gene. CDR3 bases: TGCGCCAGCAGCTTCGGTAACTCCTACGAGCAGTACTTC. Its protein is CASSFGNSYEQYF. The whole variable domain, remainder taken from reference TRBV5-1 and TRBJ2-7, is KAGVTQTPRYLIKTRGQQVTLSCSPISGHRSVSWYQQTPGQGLQFLFEYFSETQRNKGNFPGRFSGRQFSNSRSEMNVSTLELGDSALYLCASSFGNSYEQYFGPGTRLTVT.

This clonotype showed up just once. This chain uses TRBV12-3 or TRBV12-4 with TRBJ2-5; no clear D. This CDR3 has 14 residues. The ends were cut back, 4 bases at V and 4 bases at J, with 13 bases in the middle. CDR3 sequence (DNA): TGTGCCAGCAGTTCTGCCTCGGTGGCAGAGACCCAGTACTTC. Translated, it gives CASSSASVAETQYF.

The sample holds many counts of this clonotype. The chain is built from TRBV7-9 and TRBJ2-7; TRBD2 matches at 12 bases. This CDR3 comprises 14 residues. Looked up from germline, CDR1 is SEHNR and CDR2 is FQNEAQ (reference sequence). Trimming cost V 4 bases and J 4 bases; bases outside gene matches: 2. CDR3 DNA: TGTGCCAGCAGCTCGACTAGCGGGAGATACGAGCAGTACTTC. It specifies CASSSTSGRYEQYF.

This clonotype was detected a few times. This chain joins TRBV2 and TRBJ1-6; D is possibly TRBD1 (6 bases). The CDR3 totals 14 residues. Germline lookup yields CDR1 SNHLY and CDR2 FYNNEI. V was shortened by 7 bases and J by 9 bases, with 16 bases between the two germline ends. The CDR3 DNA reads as TGTGCCAGCACCCAGGACAGCCCGGGTTCACCCCTCCACTTT. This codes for CASTQDSPGSPLHF.

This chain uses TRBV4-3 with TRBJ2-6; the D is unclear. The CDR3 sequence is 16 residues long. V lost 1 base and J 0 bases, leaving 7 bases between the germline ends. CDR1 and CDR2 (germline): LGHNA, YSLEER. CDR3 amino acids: CASSQGTSSGANVLTF. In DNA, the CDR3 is TGCGCCAGCAGCCAAGGAACAAGCTCTGGGGCCAACGTCCTGACTTTC.

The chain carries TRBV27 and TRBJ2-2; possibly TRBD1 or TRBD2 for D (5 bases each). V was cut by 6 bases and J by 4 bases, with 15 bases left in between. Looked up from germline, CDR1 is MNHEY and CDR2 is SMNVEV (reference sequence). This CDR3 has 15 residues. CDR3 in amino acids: CASSSVGAGTGELFF. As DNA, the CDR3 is TGTGCCAGCAGCTCCGTCGGGGCTGGCACCGGGGAGCTGTTTTTT.

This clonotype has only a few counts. Written as DNA, the CDR3 is TGCGCCAGCAGCCAACTCCGTAGTTACGAGCAGTACTTC. Its translation: CASSQLRSYEQYF. The rearrangement links TRBV4-1 to TRBJ2-7, with unresolved D. This CDR3 is built from 13 residues. Germline assignment: CDR1 MGHRA and CDR2 YSYEKL. Between the trimmed V and J ends, which lost 2 bases and 4 bases, there was a span of 9 bases.

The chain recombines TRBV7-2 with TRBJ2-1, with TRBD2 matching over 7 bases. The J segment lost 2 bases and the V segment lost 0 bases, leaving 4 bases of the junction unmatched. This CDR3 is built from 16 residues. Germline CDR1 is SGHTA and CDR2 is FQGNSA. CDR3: CASSLAGRGTYNEQFF. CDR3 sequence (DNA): TGTGCCAGCAGCTTAGCCGGGCGGGGGACCTACAATGAGCAGTTCTTC.

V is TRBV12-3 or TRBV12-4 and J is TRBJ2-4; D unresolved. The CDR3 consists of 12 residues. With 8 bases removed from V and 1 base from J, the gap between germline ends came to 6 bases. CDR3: CASGQAKNIQYF. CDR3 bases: TGTGCCAGCGGGCAGGCCAAAAACATTCAGTACTTC.

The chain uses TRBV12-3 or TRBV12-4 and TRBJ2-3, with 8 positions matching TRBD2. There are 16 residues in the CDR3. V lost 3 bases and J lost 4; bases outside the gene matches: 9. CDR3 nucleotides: TGTGCCAGCAGTTTCACGGGAGGGCCGTTACCAGATACGCAGTATTTT. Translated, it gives CASSFTGGPLPDTQYF.

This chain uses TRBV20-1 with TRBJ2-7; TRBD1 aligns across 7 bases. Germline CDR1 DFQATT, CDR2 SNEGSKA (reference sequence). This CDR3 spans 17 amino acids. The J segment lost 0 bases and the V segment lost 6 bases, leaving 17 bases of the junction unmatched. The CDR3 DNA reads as TGCAGTGCAAACGGTATTTATGTGGACAGGACCTCCTACGAGCAGTACTTC. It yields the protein CSANGIYVDRTSYEQYF.

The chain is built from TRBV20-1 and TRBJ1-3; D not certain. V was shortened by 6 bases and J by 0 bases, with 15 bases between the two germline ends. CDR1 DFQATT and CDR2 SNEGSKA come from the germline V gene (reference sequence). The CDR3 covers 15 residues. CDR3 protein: CSALPFDISGNTIYF. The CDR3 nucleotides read TGCAGTGCCCTACCCTTTGACATCTCTGGAAACACCATATATTTT.

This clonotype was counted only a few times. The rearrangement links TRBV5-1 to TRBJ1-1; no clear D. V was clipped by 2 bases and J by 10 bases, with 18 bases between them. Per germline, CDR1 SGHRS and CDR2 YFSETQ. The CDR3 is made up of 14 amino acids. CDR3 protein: CASSLNGVLEGAFF. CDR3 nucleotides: TGCGCCAGCAGCTTAAACGGGGTCCTAGAGGGAGCTTTCTTT. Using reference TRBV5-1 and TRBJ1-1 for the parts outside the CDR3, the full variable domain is KAGVTQTPRYLIKTRGQQVTLSCSPISGHRSVSWYQQTPGQGLQFLFEYFSETQRNKGNFPGRFSGRQFSNSRSEMNVSTLELGDSALYLCASSLNGVLEGAFFGQGTRLTVV.